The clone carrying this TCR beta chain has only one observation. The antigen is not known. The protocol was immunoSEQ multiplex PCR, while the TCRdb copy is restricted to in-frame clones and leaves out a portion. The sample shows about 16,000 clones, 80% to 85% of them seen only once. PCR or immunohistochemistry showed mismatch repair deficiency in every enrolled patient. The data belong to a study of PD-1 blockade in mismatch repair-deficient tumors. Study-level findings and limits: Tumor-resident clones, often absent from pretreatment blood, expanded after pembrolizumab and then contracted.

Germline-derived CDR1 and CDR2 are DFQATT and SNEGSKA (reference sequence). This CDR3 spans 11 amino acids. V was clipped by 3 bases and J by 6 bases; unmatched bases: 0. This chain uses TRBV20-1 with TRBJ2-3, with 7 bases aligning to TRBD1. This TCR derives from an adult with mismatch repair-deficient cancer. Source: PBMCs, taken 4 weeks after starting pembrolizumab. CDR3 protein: CSARTGDTQYF. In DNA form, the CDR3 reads TGCAGTGCTAGGACAGGGGATACGCAGTATTTT.